The 21 T cell receptor beta chains below come from one sample, sequenced in a study of blood T cells in healthy people across ages. Together with a sample-barcoded 5' primer, a J-beta primer mix was included in a second PCR lasting about 7 to 12 cycles. TCRdb recomputed calls from the 5' RACE reads with MiXCR, one row per CDR3 protein. The sample holds about 1 million distinct CDR3 sequences, about 23% seen once. The same sample was also used in a study of T cells of mothers and their children.

Sequencing was carried out using blood. These TCRs come from a girl aged 2-10 years in good health.

This clonotype has a handful of counts. The rearrangement uses TRBV4-2 and TRBJ2-5, with 7 bases lining up with TRBD1. CDR3 length: 16 amino acids. Germline CDR1 and CDR2: LGHNA and YNFKEQ. The ends lost 4 bases at V and 2 bases at J; junction bases unmatched: 10. This CDR3 reads CASSLSSGTEQETQYF. The DNA for the CDR3 is TGTGCCAGCAGCCTATCCTCCGGGACAGAACAAGAGACCCAGTACTTC.

The chain couples TRBV18 to TRBJ2-5, with TRBD1 matching 7 bases. Matching the DNA end better, TRBJ2-1 makes the J call doubtful. Germline CDR1 reads KGHSH; CDR2 reads LQKENI. The CDR3 has 18 residues. CDR3 sequence: CASSPTTTGASLMHEQFF. DNA for the CDR3: TGTGCCAGCTCACCGACTACCACAGGGGCGTCCCTTATGCATGAGCAGTTCTTC.

This clonotype is a singleton in its sample. The chain has TRBV25-1 and TRBJ2-1, with D uncertain. The CDR3 is 11 amino acids. CDR1 is MGHDK, CDR2 SYGVNS, per germline. The V end was cut by 7 bases, the J end by 8 bases, with 9 bases between. The CDR3 sequence: CASKMGYEQFF. CDR3 in DNA: TGTGCCAGCAAGATGGGTTATGAGCAGTTCTTC.

The count of this clonotype is one. The chain couples TRBV12-3 or TRBV12-4 to TRBJ2-4, with 9 bases matching TRBD1. The CDR3 covers 14 residues. The trim removed 5 bases at V and 8 bases at J, leaving 7 bases unmatched. The CDR3 nucleotides are TGTGCCAGCAGTCAGGACAGGGGAAGGTACATTCAGTACTTC. Protein product: CASSQDRGRYIQYF.

The chain combines TRBV5-6 with TRBJ2-1; 10 bases line up with TRBD2. V gave up 4 bases and J gave up 3 bases; unmatched junction bases: 4. The CDR3 extends over 15 amino acids. The germline V gene encodes CDR1 SGHDT and CDR2 YYEEEE. This CDR3 is CASSISGGLYNEQFF. CDR3 coding DNA: TGTGCCAGCAGCATTAGCGGGGGGCTCTACAATGAGCAGTTCTTC.

This clonotype was detected a few times. A read error may account for a junction end that differs from germline. The J gene is TRBJ1-2, the V gene TRBV2, with 9 bases lining up with TRBD1. Germline V lookup: CDR1 SNHLY, CDR2 FYNNEI. The CDR3 loop spans 17 amino acids. CDR3 in amino acids: CASSLPGQGQGADGYTF. The CDR3 bases are TGTGCTAGCAGTCTCCCGGGACAGGGACAAGGAGCAGATGGCTACACCTTC.

There are a few counts of this clonotype. The J gene is TRBJ2-1, the V gene TRBV7-2; TRBD1 agrees at 9 bases. Germline CDR1 is SGHTA and CDR2 is FQGNSA. The CDR3 spans 13 residues. Losses at the gene ends were 10 bases for V and 2 bases for J; bases not matched to a gene: 3. The CDR3 loop is CAIRDRAYNEQFF. The CDR3 DNA follows: TGTGCCATCCGGGACAGGGCCTACAATGAGCAGTTCTTC.

The gene calls are TRBV12-3 or TRBV12-4 and TRBJ1-1; D not certain. Trimming shortened V by 3 bases and J by 4 bases, and 12 bases separated the two germline ends. The CDR3 loop spans 14 amino acids. Written as DNA, the CDR3 is TGTGCCAGCAGTTTTGGGGAGTTGGGCACTGAAGCTTTCTTT. Its translation is CASSFGELGTEAFF.

There are a few counts of this clonotype. The chain uses TRBV10-2 and TRBJ2-7; no firm D call. The CDR3 totals 14 residues. CDR1 is WSHSY and CDR2 is SAAADI in the germline V gene. V gave up 2 bases and J gave up 0 bases, with 8 bases separating them. This chain's CDR3 is CASSEVAISYEQYF. CDR3 DNA: TGCGCCAGCAGTGAGGTAGCTATCTCCTACGAGCAGTACTTC.

V is TRBV20-1 and J is TRBJ2-5; 8 bases are shared with TRBD1. With the DNA end fitting TRBJ2-1 better, the J assignment may be wrong. The CDR3 extends over 14 amino acids. Germline V gives CDR1 DFQATT, CDR2 SNEGSKA (reference sequence). CDR3 DNA: TGCAGTGCCCCGGACAGGGACCTCTACAATGAGCAGTTCTTC. Its protein is CSAPDRDLYNEQFF.

This chain uses TRBV3-1 with TRBJ1-2, with D unclear. In germline, CDR1 is LGHDT, CDR2 YNNKEL (reference sequence). The V end was cut by 4 bases, the J end by 7 bases, with 13 bases between. The CDR3 is made up of 13 amino acids. The CDR3 sequence: CASSLDQEGGYTF. The CDR3 coding sequence is TGTGCCAGCAGCCTAGATCAAGAAGGTGGCTACACCTTC. Based on the CDR3 plus reference TRBV3-1 and TRBJ1-2, the full variable domain is DTAVSQTPKYLVTQMGNDKSIKCEQNLGHDTMYWYKQDSKKFLKIMFSYNNKELIINETVPNRFSPKSPDKAHLNLHINSLELGDSAVYFCASSLDQEGGYTFGSGTRLTVV.

V is TRBV28 and J is TRBJ1-4; the D gene is possibly TRBD1 (5 bases). Germline V lookup: CDR1 MDHEN, CDR2 SYDVKM. Between the trimmed V and J ends, which lost 5 bases and 1 base, there was a span of 11 bases. CDR3 length equals 15 residues. CDR3 in DNA: TGTGCCAGCAGTAGGGGAAGAAGAACTAATGAAAAACTGTTTTTT. It specifies CASSRGRRTNEKLFF.

J is TRBJ2-3 and V is TRBV13; the match to TRBD2 covers 12 bases. Germline trimming cut 4 bases from V and 0 bases from J; bases unmatched to any gene: 5. CDR1 and CDR2 (germline): PRHDT, FYEKMQ (reference sequence). The CDR3 is made up of 17 amino acids. The CDR3 region is CASSWLAGGTSTDTQYF. The CDR3 DNA sequence: TGTGCCAGCAGCTGGCTAGCGGGAGGGACTAGCACAGATACGCAGTATTTT.

This clonotype was found many times. V gene TRBV7-2 combines with J gene TRBJ2-7; perhaps TRBD2 as D (5 bases). The germline V gene encodes CDR1 SGHTA and CDR2 FQGNSA. The CDR3 contains 13 residues. V shed 6 bases and J shed 4 bases, with 13 bases lying between them. This CDR3 reads CASSSGLGYEQYF. CDR3 bases: TGTGCCAGCAGTTCCGGACTGGGGTACGAGCAGTACTTC.

This clonotype was counted many times. V is TRBV7-9 and J is TRBJ2-5, with D hard to call. The CDR3 is made up of 15 amino acids. Germline values: CDR1 SEHNR, CDR2 FQNEAQ (reference sequence). Trimming removed 2 bases from V and 0 bases from J, with 10 bases in between. Here the CDR3 reads CASSLWAENQETQYF. Written as DNA, the CDR3 is TGTGCCAGCAGCTTATGGGCGGAAAACCAAGAGACCCAGTACTTC.

This clonotype appeared a few times. J is TRBJ1-1 and V is TRBV20-1, with D perhaps matching TRBD1 (6 bases). This CDR3 has 13 amino acids. Germline CDR1 and CDR2: DFQATT and SNEGSKA (reference sequence). The V gene lost 0 bases and the J gene lost 4 bases, with 9 bases spanning the gap. The CDR3 bases are TGCAGTGCTAGAGATTTGGACAGCACTGAAGCTTTCTTT. Protein product: CSARDLDSTEAFF.

The table lists this clonotype with a few counts. The V and J genes are TRBV6-6 and TRBJ2-3; 8 bases align to TRBD2. This CDR3 contains 17 residues. Unmatched junction bases numbered 11, after V lost 0 bases and J lost 6 bases. CDR1 and CDR2 (germline): MNHNY, SVGAGI (reference sequence). The CDR3 bases are TGTGCCAGCAGTTACTCAACTGTAGCGGGACCCACGGATACGCAGTATTTT. It specifies CASSYSTVAGPTDTQYF.

This clonotype was counted between two and nine times. The V and J genes are TRBV28 and TRBJ2-4; D gene uncertain. The CDR3 is 15 amino acids. The germline CDR1 and CDR2 sequences are MDHEN and SYDVKM. The V end was cut by 6 bases, the J end by 0 bases, with 12 bases between. Here the CDR3 DNA reads TGTGCCAGCAGCTCAACCCGGACAGCCAAAAACATTCAGTACTTC. This codes for CASSSTRTAKNIQYF.

The rearrangement uses TRBV4-3 and TRBJ2-3; 7 bases align to TRBD1. The CDR3 loop spans 15 amino acids. Germline values: CDR1 LGHNA, CDR2 YSLEER. J gave up 4 bases and V 1 base, and 5 bases lay outside the gene matches. The CDR3 loop is CASSQGTGVSDTQYF. The CDR3, as DNA: TGCGCCAGCAGCCAAGGGACAGGAGTATCAGATACGCAGTATTTT.

A note on this clonotype: One junction end does not reproduce the germline sequence, and a read error may be involved. The rearrangement joins TRBV11-2 to TRBJ2-5, with unresolved D. Germline CDR1 and CDR2: SGHAT and FQNNGV. The CDR3 covers 11 residues. CDR3 in DNA: TGTGCCAGCAGCTTATTCGGACCTCCGTTCTTC. Translation: CASSLFGPPFF.

This clonotype has a handful of counts. J is TRBJ2-7 and V is TRBV9; TRBD2 agrees at 7 bases. This CDR3 region has 14 residues. The germline V gene encodes CDR1 SGDLS and CDR2 YYNGEE. The trim removed 4 bases at V and 2 bases at J, leaving 6 bases unmatched. The CDR3 reads CASSPSGAAYEQYF. The CDR3 DNA reads as TGTGCCAGCAGCCCGAGCGGGGCGGCCTACGAGCAGTACTTC.